Included here is one T cell receptor beta chain sequence, with context. The authors sequenced TCR beta from blood CD8+ and CD4+ T cells. TEMRA cells were FACS-enriched, with CD8+ and CD4+ T cells isolated negatively. An input of roughly 0.5 to 1 ug of RNA was subjected to reverse transcription using random hexamers. TCRdb reprocessed the immunoSEQ multiplex PCR reads via MiXCR and lists one record per CDR3 protein. The table includes about 90,000 distinct CDR3 sequences, approximately 92% detected once. The data were obtained in a study of CD8 T cells in Susac syndrome. CDR1 is SGHVS and CDR2 is FNYEAQ in the germline V gene. CDR3 length: 15 amino acids. The ends were cut back, 1 base at V and 0 bases at J, with 7 bases in the middle.

Sequenced input: CD8+ T cells from PBMCs. The sequence was obtained from a human donor in good health. The V call is TRBV7-6, the J call TRBJ1-3; no clear D. The CDR3 loop is CASSLEMNSGNTIYF. In nucleotides, the CDR3 is TGTGCCAGCAGCTTAGAAATGAACTCTGGAAACACCATATATTTT.